These 9 T cell receptor beta chains were sequenced from one sample in a study of Ad26.COV2.S vaccination and SARS-CoV-2 variants. Data came from immunoSEQ multiplex PCR; TCRdb stores just in-frame clones and leaves some out. The sample gives 410,000 or so clones, about nine tenths of which show up once; roughly 1.7% is in the top ten. Treatment reported: 15 to 20 received Ad26.COV2.S at low or high dose, single or two shots; about 5 received placebo; per-sample allocation not given. Material that was analyzed had been drawn on day 63 after the first vaccine or placebo injection. Sequenced material: peripheral blood, taken in a trial of Ad26.COV2.S vaccine versus placebo. These receptors originate from a person aged 18-60 years who received the Ad26.COV2.S COVID-19 vaccine or a placebo.

The chain links TRBV7-9 to TRBJ2-3; 10 nucleotides agree with TRBD1. The CDR3 has 15 residues. The germline V gene encodes CDR1 SEHNR and CDR2 FQNEAQ (reference sequence). The V segment lost 6 bases and the J segment 5 bases; nucleotides outside the gene matches: 8. The CDR3 DNA follows: TGTGCCAGCAGTTTTTGGACAGGGGGAGGAGATACGCAGTATTTT. This translates into CASSFWTGGGDTQYF. Complete variable domain (other parts from reference TRBV7-9 and TRBJ2-3): DTGVSQNPRHKITKRGQNVTFRCDPISEHNRLYWYRQTLGQGPEFLTYFQNEAQLEKSRLLSDRFSAERPKGSFSTLEIQRTEQGDSAMYLCASSFWTGGGDTQYFGPGTRLTVL.

This chain joins TRBV28 and TRBJ1-5; no definite D call. CDR1 is MDHEN, CDR2 SYDVKM, per germline. V lost 2 bases, J lost 2 bases, and 16 bases lay in between. This CDR3 has 17 amino acids. Here the CDR3 reads CASSLEEHLIGNQPQHF. CDR3 DNA sequence: TGTGCCAGCAGTTTAGAGGAACACCTGATCGGCAATCAGCCCCAGCATTTT.

The V gene is TRBV30, the J gene TRBJ2-7, with 9 bases fitting TRBD1. This CDR3 has 14 residues. The germline V gene encodes CDR1 GTSNPN and CDR2 SVGIG (reference sequence). Unmatched junction bases numbered 9, after V lost 4 bases and J lost 5 bases. In DNA form, the CDR3 reads TGTGCCTGGAACCCGGGACAGGGAGTCGACGAGCAGTACTTC. It yields the protein CAWNPGQGVDEQYF.

The rearrangement uses TRBV9 and TRBJ2-2, with 8 positions matching TRBD1. V dropped 0 bases and J dropped 7; count of bases not matched to a gene: 5. The CDR3 covers 15 residues. Germline assignment: CDR1 SGDLS and CDR2 YYNGEE. Here the CDR3 DNA reads TGTGCCAGCAGCGTAGGGCAGGGGGCGGACGGGGAGCTGTTTTTT. This codes for CASSVGQGADGELFF.

The CDR3 DNA sequence: TGTGCCAGCACGCTGGAGGAGGGAATATCAGGGAATTCACCCCTCCACTTT. This encodes CASTLEEGISGNSPLHF. The chain is built from TRBV7-9 and TRBJ1-6; maybe TRBD1 (5 bases). CDR1 and CDR2 (germline): SEHNR, FQNEAQ (reference sequence). Trimming stripped 7 bases from V and 7 bases from J, with 23 bases between. The CDR3 consists of 17 residues. Filled out from reference TRBV7-9 and TRBJ1-6, the complete variable domain reads DTGVSQNPRHKITKRGQNVTFRCDPISEHNRLYWYRQTLGQGPEFLTYFQNEAQLEKSRLLSDRFSAERPKGSFSTLEIQRTEQGDSAMYLCASTLEEGISGNSPLHFGNGTRLTVT.

This clone appeared once. The rearrangement uses TRBV5-1 and TRBJ2-2; 11 nucleotides agree with TRBD1. V lost 5 bases to trimming and J lost 5 bases; unmatched junction nucleotides: 5. The germline V gene has CDR1 SGHRS and CDR2 YFSETQ. The CDR3 runs 15 residues. CDR3: CASSSGTGGTGELFF. CDR3 sequence (DNA): TGCGCCAGCAGTTCCGGGACAGGGGGAACCGGGGAGCTGTTTTTT.

This clone was found once. The chain recombines TRBV4-3 with TRBJ2-7; D is ambiguous. This CDR3 has 17 amino acids. V was clipped by 0 bases and J by 0 bases, with 15 bases between them. The germline V gene has CDR1 LGHNA and CDR2 YSLEER. The CDR3 region is CASSQDPGSRFSYEQYF. CDR3 DNA: TGCGCCAGCAGCCAAGATCCCGGATCCCGATTCTCCTACGAGCAGTACTTC.

This rearrangement joins TRBV6-5 to TRBJ1-4; D gene uncertain. The germline gives CDR1 MNHEY, CDR2 SVGAGI. The CDR3 contains 15 residues. V gave up 0 bases and J gave up 4 bases, with 9 bases separating them. DNA for the CDR3: TGTGCCAGCAGTTACTCGTGGACTATTAATGAAAAACTGTTTTTT. Its protein is CASSYSWTINEKLFF.

The chain uses TRBV13 and TRBJ1-1, with 7 bases lining up with TRBD1. The J segment lost 0 bases and the V segment lost 0 bases, leaving 7 bases of the junction unmatched. Germline V lookup: CDR1 PRHDT, CDR2 FYEKMQ (reference sequence). CDR3 length: 17 residues. CDR3 DNA: TGTGCCAGCAGCTTAGGCCGGACAGGTCAACTGAACACTGAAGCTTTCTTT. It is translated as CASSLGRTGQLNTEAFF.